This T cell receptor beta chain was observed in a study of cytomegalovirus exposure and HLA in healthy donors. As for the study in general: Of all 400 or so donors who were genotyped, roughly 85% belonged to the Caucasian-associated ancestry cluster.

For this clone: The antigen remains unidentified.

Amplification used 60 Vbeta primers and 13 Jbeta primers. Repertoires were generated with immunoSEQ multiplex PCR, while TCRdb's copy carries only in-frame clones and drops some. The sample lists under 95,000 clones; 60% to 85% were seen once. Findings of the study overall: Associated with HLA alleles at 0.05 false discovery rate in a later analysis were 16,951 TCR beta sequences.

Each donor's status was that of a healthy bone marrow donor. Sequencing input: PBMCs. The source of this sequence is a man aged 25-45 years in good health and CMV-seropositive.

Here the CDR3 DNA reads TGTGCCAGCAGCTTACCAGGGGCAACTGAAGCTTTCTTT. It yields the protein CASSLPGATEAFF. This rearrangement joins TRBV7-2 to TRBJ1-1; D is possibly TRBD1 (6 bases). Trimming took 2 bases from V and 5 from J, leaving 9 bases between them. Germline V lookup: CDR1 SGHTA, CDR2 FQGNSA. The CDR3 runs 13 residues.